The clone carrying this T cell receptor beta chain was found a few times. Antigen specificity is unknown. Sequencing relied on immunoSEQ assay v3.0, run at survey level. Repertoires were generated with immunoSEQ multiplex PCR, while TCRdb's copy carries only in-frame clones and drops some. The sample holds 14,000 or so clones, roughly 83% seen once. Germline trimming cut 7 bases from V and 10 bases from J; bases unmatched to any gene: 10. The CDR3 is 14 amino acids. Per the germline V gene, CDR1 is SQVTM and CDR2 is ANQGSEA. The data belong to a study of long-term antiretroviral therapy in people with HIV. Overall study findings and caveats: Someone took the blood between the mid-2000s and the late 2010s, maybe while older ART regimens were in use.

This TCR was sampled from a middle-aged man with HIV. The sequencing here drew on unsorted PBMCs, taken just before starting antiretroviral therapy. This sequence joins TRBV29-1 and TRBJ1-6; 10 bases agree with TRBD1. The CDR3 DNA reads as TGCAGCGCTACGACAGGGGGCTTAGGATCACCCCTCCACTTT. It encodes CSATTGGLGSPLHF.